The source of this T cell receptor (beta chain) is a study of OX40 agonist ivuxolimab in advanced cancers. For context, the study as a whole: The costimulatory receptor OX40 (CD134) was targeted by ivuxolimab, a fully human IgG2 agonistic monoclonal antibody. Intravenous ivuxolimab was administered to patients every 2 weeks at six dose levels: 0.01, 0.1, 0.3, 1.5, 3 and 10 mg/kg. Of the roughly 52 patients in dose escalation, around 20 had hepatocellular carcinoma, around 15 had melanoma, 9 had renal cell carcinoma and 9 had head and neck cancer. A male proportion of 70% to 90% and a mean age of roughly 58 years, ranging from roughly 23 to 80, were recorded for the dose-escalation cohort. Patients were allowed to have had prior anti-PD-1, anti-PD-L1 or anti-CTLA-4 therapy, and approximately 37% of the dose-escalation patients had been treated with checkpoint inhibitors. Partial responses were achieved by three dose-escalation patients, of whom one had hepatocellular carcinoma and two had cutaneous melanoma. The purpose of peripheral TCRbeta sequencing was to test whether ivuxolimab changed TCR sequence diversity and led to clonal T-cell expansion. The paper covers the monotherapy dose-escalation part of the phase I ivuxolimab trial, which included N ≈ 50 patients. The investigation overall reported the following: At doses from 0.1 to 3.0 mg/kg, clonal expansion was seen in both CD4+ and CD8+ blood T cells between baseline and week 6. Antigen specificity was not determined for the clonally expanded peripheral T cells. After ivuxolimab, more expanded clones were found on average in CD8+ T cells than in CD4+ T cells. Low levels of normalized T-cell clonal expansion were also seen in some patients who did not respond. Partial responders in the 0.1-3.0 mg/kg groups had among the lowest normalized peripheral clonal expansion, especially among CD8+ T cells.

Genomic DNA was extracted from sorted cells for sequencing of the TCRbeta CDR3 region. The immunoSEQ Assay was used to sequence the TCRbeta CDR3 regions. TCRdb limited this immuneACCESS table to in-frame rearrangements with V and J called. A share of clones is missing; checked studies link under half to unresolved V genes, and the rest is unexplained. This sample holds 53,000 or so clones; 87% were observed only once. In total, the top ten clones hold 0.37% of the sample. For this clone: Which antigen it targets is not known. Per-base qualities were not stored, and no clone one base away is much larger.

Patients with autoimmune disease history or receiving systemic immunosuppression were excluded from the trial. Peripheral blood for TCR sequencing was collected from all dose cohorts at baseline, on cycle 4 day 1, and on cycle 7 day 1. Samples were obtained from an open-label, multicenter, first-in-human phase I dose-escalation trial of ivuxolimab. Adults with locally advanced or metastatic melanoma, renal cell, hepatocellular, or head and neck squamous cell carcinoma were enrolled in the trial. CD4+ and CD8+ T cells were sorted separately from peripheral blood before TCR sequencing. The receptor's source is an adult with an advanced solid tumor such as melanoma, head and neck, liver or kidney cancer. This specimen was CD4+ or CD8+ T cells sorted from blood, taken in a trial of the OX40 agonist ivuxolimab.

The CDR3 protein: CASSLVAVIRSYNSPLHF. The DNA sequence follows: TGTGCCAGCAGCTTGGTGGCAGTGATTCGCTCCTATAATTCACCCCTCCACTTT. The chain was built from TRBV5-5 and TRBJ1-6; the D gene assignment is ambiguous. Deletion took 0 bases off V and 0 bases off J, with a span of 13 bases between the germline ends. Measured from the cysteine to the phenylalanine, the CDR3 is 18 residues long. Of all the DNA, just the CDR3 is kept, 54 bases in frame from base 1. The germline V gene (reference sequence) yields SGHKS for CDR1 and YYEKEE for CDR2.